Below, 25 T cell receptor beta chains from the same sample are listed, as sequenced in a study of molecular identifiers for immune sequencing clone quantification (dated by TCRdb to 2017 to 2018). The method was PCR. The data were produced on an Illumina HiSeq 4000. TCRdb's own reprocessing of the public reads used fastp at Q25 and MiXCR and kept productive beta chains. Rows matching on CDR3 protein sequence are summarized as one entry with the most common DNA and genes. This sample comprises roughly 320,000 distinct CDR3 sequences, about a fifth of them detected only once. The ten largest clones take up more than 0.8% of the sample. Sequenced input: naive CD8+ T cells from blood, with Jurkat cell RNA spiked in. The intended sense of this specimen's cell subset or site label: FACS-sorted CD8+CD4-CCR7+CD45RA+ naive T cells. The receptor source for this set is a human donor in good health. Some libraries in this study had Jurkat cell RNA spiked in.

This clonotype was found many times. The gene calls are TRBV30 and TRBJ2-7; D is unclear. This CDR3 comprises 12 residues. The germline gives CDR1 GTSNPN, CDR2 SVGIG (reference sequence). The V gene lost 2 bases and the J gene lost 2 bases, with 7 bases spanning the gap. CDR3 sequence (DNA): TGTGCCTGGAGTACCTATACCTACGAGCAGTACTTC. Translating it yields CAWSTYTYEQYF.

This clonotype appeared many times. This chain joins TRBV6-5 and TRBJ2-3, with a tentative D call TRBD1 (5 bases). The CDR3 contains 15 residues. Germline CDR1 reads MNHEY; CDR2 reads SVGAGI. The V and J ends lost 2 bases and 0 bases respectively, with 9 bases between them. DNA for the CDR3: TGTGCCAGCAGTTACCTAGGGGTTAGCACAGATACGCAGTATTTT. Protein product: CASSYLGVSTDTQYF.

This clonotype has only a few counts. The CDR3 region has the DNA TGTGCCAGCTCACCATCAGGATACCGCAATCAGCCCCAGCATTTT. As protein: CASSPSGYRNQPQHF. The V and J genes are TRBV18 and TRBJ1-5; D is ambiguous. CDR1 is KGHSH, CDR2 LQKENI, per germline. V lost 2 bases and J 2 bases, leaving 10 bases between the germline ends. The CDR3 contains 15 residues.

Concerning this clonotype: A much larger clone lies a single base off, so this may be a read error. The rearrangement links TRBV5-6 to TRBJ2-7, with TRBD1 matching 8 bases. After removal of 5 bases from V and 3 bases from J, the junction contained 10 bases not matched to a gene. The CDR3 consists of 15 residues. Per germline, CDR1 SGHDT and CDR2 YYEEEE. The CDR3 coding sequence is TGTGCCAGCAGTCGGAACCGGGACAGGAGCTACGAGCAGTACTTC. Its protein is CASSRNRDRSYEQYF.

This sequence joins TRBV2 and TRBJ2-3, with D uncertain. Per the germline V gene, CDR1 is SNHLY and CDR2 is FYNNEI. Trimming took 2 bases from V and 1 from J, leaving 10 bases between them. The CDR3 covers 15 residues. This chain's CDR3 is CASSELTTGTDTQYF. The CDR3 DNA sequence: TGTGCCAGCAGTGAACTCACGACGGGCACAGATACGCAGTATTTT.

On this clonotype itself: A much bigger clone sits one base away, suggesting this may be a read error. The chain combines TRBV28 with TRBJ2-7, with D uncertain. Germline assignment: CDR1 MDHEN and CDR2 SYDVKM. CDR3 length: 11 amino acids. The CDR3 bases are TGTGCCGGCAGTCCTCGGTACGAGCAGTACTTC. Its translation: CAGSPRYEQYF.

Ten or more counts support this clonotype. The chain has TRBV6-6 and TRBJ2-5; D is tentatively TRBD1 or TRBD2 (5 bases each). V lost 6 bases and J 5 bases, leaving 22 bases between the germline ends. This CDR3 is 16 amino acids long. CDR1 is MNHNY and CDR2 is SVGAGI in the germline V gene (reference sequence). CDR3 residues: CASRLTAGTFSETQYF. The CDR3 nucleotides read TGTGCCAGCAGACTCACCGCCGGGACCTTTTCCGAGACCCAGTACTTC.

This clonotype showed up just a few times. This rearrangement joins TRBV29-1 to TRBJ1-1; D is undetermined. The V end lost 4 bases, the J end lost 1 base, and 22 bases lay between the germline ends. The CDR3 covers 17 residues. CDR1 SQVTM and CDR2 ANQGSEA come from the germline V gene. This CDR3 reads CSVVYPGRDSPNTEAFF. The CDR3 nucleotides read TGCAGCGTTGTCTACCCGGGGAGGGATTCCCCGAACACTGAAGCTTTCTTT. Full variable domain (missing parts from reference TRBV29-1 and TRBJ1-1): SAVISQKPSRDICQRGTSLTIQCQVDSQVTMMFWYRQQPGQSLTLIATANQGSEATYESGFVIDKFPISRPNLTFSTLTVSNMSPEDSSIYLCSVVYPGRDSPNTEAFFGQGTRLTVV.

This clonotype occurred many times. The rearrangement uses TRBV19 and TRBJ1-5; weak D call: TRBD1 (6 bases). This CDR3 is 14 amino acids long. V shed 6 bases and J shed 6 bases, with 15 bases lying between them. Germline V gene lookup returns CDR1 LNHDA and CDR2 SQIVND (reference sequence). CDR3 nucleotide sequence: TGTGCCAGTAGCACGGGACAATTTGGTCAGCCCCAGCATTTT. Its translation: CASSTGQFGQPQHF.

On this clonotype itself: At one end the junction does not follow the germline gene, possibly because of a read error. The chain joins TRBV4-3 to TRBJ1-3, with D uncertain. The CDR3 covers 15 residues. The V gene's germline CDR1 is LGHNA and CDR2 YSLEER. The CDR3 nucleotides read TGCGCCAGCAGCCAAGATTCCGGGTCTGGAAACACCATATGTTTT. Protein: CASSQDSGSGNTICF.

This clonotype showed up many times. V and J are TRBV29-1 and TRBJ1-4, with TRBD1 identical over 9 bases. After removal of 7 bases from V and 8 bases from J, the junction contained 5 bases not matched to a gene. Germline CDR1 is SQVTM and CDR2 is ANQGSEA. The CDR3 has 12 residues. The CDR3 spells CSGQGGEEKLFF. The CDR3 nucleotides read TGCAGCGGACAGGGGGGAGAGGAAAAACTGTTTTTT. The whole variable domain, remainder taken from reference TRBV29-1 and TRBJ1-4, is SAVISQKPSRDICQRGTSLTIQCQVDSQVTMMFWYRQQPGQSLTLIATANQGSEATYESGFVIDKFPISRPNLTFSTLTVSNMSPEDSSIYLCSGQGGEEKLFFGSGTQLSVL.

This clonotype was recorded a few times. The chain couples TRBV20-1 to TRBJ2-7, with 8 bases identical to TRBD2. Germline-derived CDR1 and CDR2 are DFQATT and SNEGSKA (reference sequence). Trimming removed 5 bases from V and 6 bases from J; junction bases left unmatched: 9. The CDR3 is made up of 13 amino acids. For the CDR3, the DNA is TGCAGTGCTCGGGGGACTAGTTCGCGCGAGCAGTACTTC. It specifies CSARGTSSREQYF.

This clonotype was seen at least ten times. This chain joins TRBV4-2 and TRBJ1-1; TRBD1 aligns across 8 bases. The CDR3 is 15 residues long. CDR1 and CDR2 from the germline V gene are LGHNA and YNFKEQ. V lost 1 base and J lost 3; bases outside the gene matches: 4. The CDR3 nucleotides are TGTGCCAGCAGCCAAGTCAGGGGGCTGTACACTGAAGCTTTCTTT. It translates to CASSQVRGLYTEAFF.

A word on this clonotype: It may be a read error: a sequence one base away is much more abundant. The chain joins TRBV13 to TRBJ2-3, with TRBD1 matching over 8 bases. This CDR3 has 16 residues. Germline values: CDR1 PRHDT, CDR2 FYEKMQ (reference sequence). CDR3 sequence reads: CASSSFHDRGTDMQYF. The CDR3 bases are TGTGCCAGCAGCTCGTTCCATGACAGGGGCACAGATATGCAGTATTTT. Full variable domain (missing parts from reference TRBV13 and TRBJ2-3): AAGVIQSPRHLIKEKRETATLKCYPIPRHDTVYWYQQGPGQDPQFLISFYEKMQSDKGSIPDRFSAQQFSDYHSELNMSSLELGDSALYFCASSSFHDRGTDMQYFGPGTRLTVL.

This clonotype was found many times. The chain has TRBV6-5 and TRBJ1-5, with no clear D. The CDR3 length is 13 residues. Trimming stripped 3 bases from V and 3 bases from J, with 6 bases between. Germline V CDR1 and CDR2: MNHEY, SVGAGI. CDR3 in amino acids: CASSYRYNQPQHF. DNA for the CDR3: TGTGCCAGCAGTTATCGGTACAATCAGCCCCAGCATTTT.

On this clonotype: It may be a read error: a sequence one base away is much more abundant. The V gene is TRBV28, the J gene TRBJ2-3, with 15 nucleotides matching TRBD2. The CDR3 contains 17 residues. Trimming took 7 bases from V and 0 from J; bases not matched to a gene: 5. Germline V gene sequence: CDR1 MDHEN, CDR2 SYDVKM. CDR3 sequence (DNA): TGTGCCAGCAACCGGGGACTAGCGGGGGGTAGCACAGATACGCAGTATTTT. This gives the protein CASNRGLAGGSTDTQYF.

This clonotype has at least ten counts. The chain combines TRBV6-5 with TRBJ1-6, with a weak D call TRBD1 (6 bases). This CDR3 contains 13 residues. CDR1 and CDR2 (germline): MNHEY, SVGAGI. The germline V and J ends were trimmed by 8 bases and 7 bases, with 12 bases remaining between them. The CDR3 nucleotides read TGTGCCAGCCCTTCGCAGGGGAATTCACCCCTCCACTTT. Its protein product is CASPSQGNSPLHF.

A note on this clonotype: This clone may be a read error of a much larger clone one base away. The rearrangement links TRBV7-9 to TRBJ1-1; D not resolved. Germline CDR1 SEHNR, CDR2 FQNEAQ (reference sequence). CDR3 size: 13 residues. This CDR3 is CAGSTDLNTEAFF. The CDR3 nucleotides read TGTGCCGGCAGCACTGACCTGAACACTGAAGCTTTCTTT.

This rearrangement joins TRBV19 to TRBJ2-1, with no clear D. There are 13 residues in the CDR3. Trimming removed 1 base at V and 13 bases at J, with 14 bases between. From germline, CDR1 is LNHDA and CDR2 SQIVND (reference sequence). The CDR3 DNA reads TGTGCCAGTAGTATAGTTAGCAACTACGCCCAGTTCTTC. It encodes CASSIVSNYAQFF.

This clonotype was observed many times. The chain links TRBV4-1 to TRBJ2-7; a possible D gene is TRBD1 (6 bases). V gave up 4 bases and J gave up 6 bases, with 16 bases separating them. This CDR3 comprises 14 residues. Germline CDR1 MGHRA, CDR2 YSYEKL. The CDR3 here is CASSPIITGTEQYF. The CDR3 nucleotides are TGCGCCAGCAGCCCGATTATAACAGGGACCGAGCAGTACTTC.

Notes on this clonotype: Just one base apart from a much larger clone, this may be a read error. The conserved phenylalanine or tryptophan is not found at the CDR3 terminus, so this likely reflects a read error. The V call is TRBV5-6, the J call TRBJ1-1, with 8 bases fitting TRBD1. V was clipped by 6 bases and J by 3 bases; unmatched bases: 4. CDR1 is SGHDT and CDR2 is YYEEEE in the germline V gene. The CDR3 length is 13 residues. CDR3 residues: CASILQGDTEAFS. CDR3 in DNA: TGTGCCAGCATCCTACAGGGGGACACTGAAGCTTTCTCT.

This clonotype was picked up many times. The rearrangement uses TRBV27 and TRBJ2-3, with D unresolved. CDR1 is MNHEY and CDR2 is SMNVEV in the germline V gene (reference sequence). This CDR3 spans 14 amino acids. V lost 1 base and J lost 1, with 6 bases in between. CDR3 bases: TGTGCCAGCAGTTTATTTGCGGGCACAGATACGCAGTATTTT. Encoded protein: CASSLFAGTDTQYF.

This clonotype has at least ten counts. V and J are TRBV4-1 and TRBJ2-7; 8 bases align to TRBD1. V dropped 1 base and J dropped 2; count of bases not matched to a gene: 7. The length of the CDR3 is 16 residues. Germline assignment: CDR1 MGHRA and CDR2 YSYEKL. The CDR3, as DNA: TGCGCCAGCAGCCAAGGAAAGGCGGGACAGGCCTACGAGCAGTACTTC. Translated: CASSQGKAGQAYEQYF.

The chain carries TRBV27 and TRBJ2-5; D gene unclear. CDR1 and CDR2 (germline): MNHEY, SMNVEV (reference sequence). CDR3 length: 15 residues. The germline V and J ends were trimmed by 3 bases and 2 bases, with 13 bases remaining between them. The CDR3 DNA reads as TGTGCCAGCAGTTTTTATCCACTGAGGCAAGAGACCCAGTACTTC. Protein product: CASSFYPLRQETQYF.

The V gene is TRBV2, the J gene TRBJ2-5; D ambiguous. Trimming removed 7 bases from V and 5 bases from J, with 17 bases in between. The CDR3 covers 14 residues. The germline gives CDR1 SNHLY, CDR2 FYNNEI. CDR3 sequence reads: CASMEEIYFETQYF. CDR3 sequence (DNA): TGTGCCAGCATGGAAGAGATCTACTTCGAGACCCAGTACTTC.